The 29 T cell receptor beta chains in this list originate from one sample, sequenced in a study of CD8 T cells in ankylosing spondylitis. Each CDR3 protein is one row after TCRdb ran MiXCR on the 5' RACE reads. This table holds around 340,000 distinct CDR3 sequences, approximately 14% found once. Sequencing input: blood, either unsorted or a sorted T cell fraction (not recorded which). These receptors were collected from a male donor with ankylosing spondylitis or in good health (not recorded which).

This sequence joins TRBV20-1 and TRBJ2-1; unclear D gene. The CDR3 is 13 residues long. The V end lost 6 bases, the J end lost 6 bases, and 15 bases lay between the germline ends. Germline V gene data show CDR1 as DFQATT and CDR2 as SNEGSKA (reference sequence). The CDR3 here is CSADPRRTNEQFF. CDR3 bases: TGCAGTGCGGACCCAAGGCGCACCAATGAGCAGTTCTTC.

The chain links TRBV6-1 to TRBJ1-1; D ambiguous. This CDR3 spans 15 amino acids. V was cut by 5 bases and J by 4 bases, with 17 bases left in between. CDR1 is MNHNS and CDR2 is SASEGT in the germline V gene. CDR3 in amino acids: CASSPPRGGGTEAFF. The CDR3 nucleotides are TGTGCCAGCAGTCCCCCTCGGGGAGGAGGCACTGAAGCTTTCTTT.

The rearrangement joins TRBV5-1 to TRBJ2-7; D is possibly TRBD1 (5 bases). V was pared by 0 bases and J by 5 bases, with 12 bases between. CDR3 length: 14 amino acids. In germline, CDR1 is SGHRS, CDR2 YFSETQ. The CDR3 region has the DNA TGCGCCAGCAGCTTGGGACCGGACAACGACGAGCAGTACTTC. Protein: CASSLGPDNDEQYF.

This clonotype was recorded a few times. The CDR3 DNA follows: TGCGCCAGCAGCCCCGACCCGGGCAGGGAGGCTGAGCAGTTCTTC. Amino acids: CASSPDPGREAEQFF. V is TRBV5-1 and J is TRBJ2-1; a possible D gene is TRBD2 (6 bases). The CDR3 runs 15 residues. From germline, CDR1 is SGHRS and CDR2 YFSETQ. The V and J ends lost 4 bases and 9 bases respectively, with 20 bases between them.

This clonotype was counted a single time. The chain is built from TRBV30 and TRBJ2-4, with D unclear. Germline V gene lookup returns CDR1 GTSNPN and CDR2 SVGIG (reference sequence). V was pared by 0 bases and J by 8 bases, with 8 bases between. The CDR3 is made up of 12 amino acids. CDR3 in amino acids: CAWSVDRDIQYF. The CDR3 DNA reads as TGTGCCTGGAGTGTAGACCGGGACATTCAGTACTTC. Filled out from reference TRBV30 and TRBJ2-4, the complete variable domain reads SQTIHQWPATLVQPVGSPLSLECTVEGTSNPNLYWYRQAAGRGLQLLFYSVGIGQISSEVPQNLSASRPQDRQFILSSKKLLLSDSGFYLCAWSVDRDIQYFGAGTRLSVL.

The chain carries TRBV5-1 and TRBJ2-3; D may be TRBD2 (5 bases). Germline-derived CDR1 and CDR2 are SGHRS and YFSETQ. The CDR3 spans 16 residues. Trimming removed 0 bases at V and 0 bases at J, with 11 bases between. CDR3 DNA sequence: TGCGCCAGCAGCTTGGATGGAGCGGTGAGCACAGATACGCAGTATTTT. Residues: CASSLDGAVSTDTQYF.

This clonotype came up a few times. The chain is built from TRBV11-2 and TRBJ1-2; TRBD1 matches at 8 bases. V lost 5 bases and J lost 4; bases outside the gene matches: 9. Germline V lookup: CDR1 SGHAT, CDR2 FQNNGV. The CDR3 contains 15 residues. CDR3 sequence reads: CASSPEQGGTYGYTF. CDR3 nucleotides: TGTGCCAGCAGCCCCGAACAGGGGGGGACCTATGGCTACACCTTC.

This chain links TRBV6-1 with TRBJ2-7; a possible D gene is TRBD1 (6 bases). The ends were cut back, 2 bases at V and 5 bases at J, with 10 bases in the middle. Germline V gene lookup returns CDR1 MNHNS and CDR2 SASEGT. This CDR3 contains 13 residues. CDR3 in DNA: TGTGCCAGCAGTGAACAGGGGTCGAACGAGCAGTACTTC. Protein product: CASSEQGSNEQYF.

This clonotype was counted many times. The rearrangement links TRBV10-3 to TRBJ2-5; the D gene is possibly TRBD1 (5 bases). The CDR3 length is 15 residues. V lost 3 bases, J lost 7 bases, and 18 bases lay in between. CDR1 is ENHRY and CDR2 is SYGVKD in the germline V gene. The CDR3 loop is CAISDASQGLRTQYF. In DNA form, the CDR3 reads TGTGCCATCAGTGATGCCTCCCAGGGTTTACGGACCCAGTACTTC.

This rearrangement joins TRBV27 to TRBJ2-2, with 7 bases that match TRBD1. CDR3 length: 14 amino acids. Trimming took 5 bases from V and 6 from J; bases not matched to a gene: 6. Germline loops: CDR1 MNHEY, CDR2 SMNVEV (reference sequence). CDR3 residues: CASSRQGPAGELFF. In DNA, the CDR3 is TGTGCCAGCAGTAGACAGGGACCCGCCGGGGAGCTGTTTTTT.

V usage is TRBV3-1 and J usage is TRBJ2-1; TRBD2 matches 8 bases. Germline V gene data show CDR1 as LGHDT and CDR2 as YNNKEL (reference sequence). J lost 14 bases, V lost 1 base, and 1 base had no gene match. The CDR3 loop spans 11 amino acids. DNA for the CDR3: TGTGCCAGCAGCCAAGGGACTAGCAAGTTCTTC. It encodes CASSQGTSKFF.

The table lists this clonotype with a few counts. The genes are TRBV7-2 and TRBJ2-7; D gene unclear. Between the trimmed V and J ends, which lost 5 bases and 6 bases, there was a span of 11 bases. Per germline, CDR1 SGHTA and CDR2 FQGNSA. CDR3 length: 12 residues. CDR3 sequence: CASSLRKGEQYF. The CDR3 nucleotides read TGTGCCAGCAGCCTACGAAAGGGCGAGCAGTACTTC.

The rearrangement links TRBV6-4 to TRBJ1-2; a weak D match, TRBD1 (5 bases). Trimming left V 3 bases short and J 5 bases short, with 16 bases between. The CDR3 sequence is 15 residues long. The V gene's germline CDR1 is MRHNA and CDR2 SNTAGT. This CDR3 is CASSEGRGPGYGYTF. The CDR3 DNA reads as TGTGCCAGCAGTGAGGGAAGGGGACCGGGGTATGGCTACACCTTC.

This clonotype was counted at least ten times. This rearrangement joins TRBV4-2 to TRBJ2-1; possibly TRBD1 for D (6 bases). This CDR3 region has 18 residues. The V gene lost 4 bases and the J gene lost 2 bases, with 21 bases spanning the gap. Germline V gene data show CDR1 as LGHNA and CDR2 as YNFKEQ. The CDR3 DNA reads TGTGCCAGCAGCCCCCAGGGGAAGGCGCTCCGGCCCTACAATGAGCAGTTCTTC. Its protein is CASSPQGKALRPYNEQFF.

J is TRBJ2-2 and V is TRBV15; D not certain. Trimming stripped 3 bases from V and 3 bases from J, with 2 bases between. Germline V gene lookup returns CDR1 LNHNV and CDR2 YYDKDF (reference sequence). This CDR3 region has 12 residues. CDR3 loop: CATSRYTGELFF. CDR3 in DNA: TGTGCCACCAGCAGGTACACCGGGGAGCTGTTTTTT.

This clonotype was recorded a few times. J is TRBJ2-1 and V is TRBV4-2, with 9 positions matching TRBD2. The germline gives CDR1 LGHNA, CDR2 YNFKEQ. The trim removed 0 bases at V and 5 bases at J, leaving 8 bases unmatched. This CDR3 spans 17 amino acids. The CDR3 nucleotides are TGTGCCAGCAGCCAAGATCTGGTGGCGGGAGGGAACAATGAGCAGTTCTTC. Translating gives CASSQDLVAGGNNEQFF.

V is TRBV27 and J is TRBJ2-1, with D unclear. Trimming left V 6 bases short and J 5 bases short, with 17 bases between. This CDR3 spans 15 amino acids. Germline loops: CDR1 MNHEY, CDR2 SMNVEV (reference sequence). CDR3: CASRPIQVIHNEQFF. The DNA for the CDR3 is TGTGCCAGCAGACCTATTCAGGTCATACACAATGAGCAGTTCTTC.

The V gene is TRBV5-1, the J gene TRBJ2-5; D gene ambiguous. The CDR3 sequence is 15 residues long. The ends were cut back, 4 bases at V and 4 bases at J, with 17 bases in the middle. Germline values: CDR1 SGHRS, CDR2 YFSETQ. The CDR3 loop is CASSPLGSFGETQYF. CDR3 sequence (DNA): TGCGCCAGCAGCCCGCTCGGCAGTTTCGGAGAGACCCAGTACTTC. Filled out from reference TRBV5-1 and TRBJ2-5, the complete variable domain reads KAGVTQTPRYLIKTRGQQVTLSCSPISGHRSVSWYQQTPGQGLQFLFEYFSETQRNKGNFPGRFSGRQFSNSRSEMNVSTLELGDSALYLCASSPLGSFGETQYFGPGTRLLVL.

Many counts were recorded for this clonotype. The V and J genes are TRBV12-3 or TRBV12-4 and TRBJ2-7; D is undetermined. The CDR3 loop spans 12 amino acids. The V and J ends lost 6 bases and 2 bases respectively, with 8 bases between them. The CDR3 nucleotides read TGTGCCAGCAGCCTTCCGGCCTACGAGCAGTACTTC. Protein sequence: CASSLPAYEQYF.

This clonotype showed up just a few times. The gene calls are TRBV24-1 and TRBJ2-1; 10 positions agree with TRBD1. This CDR3 comprises 14 residues. CDR1 and CDR2 (germline): KGHDR, SFDVKD. J was trimmed by 9 bases and V by 9 bases; bases with no gene match: 10. The CDR3 DNA sequence: TGTGCCACCTCCGGACAGGGGGGGTTGGGTGAGCAGTTCTTC. Translated: CATSGQGGLGEQFF.

The chain uses TRBV5-1 and TRBJ1-2, with D perhaps TRBD1 (6 bases). Trimming removed 4 bases from V and 1 base from J, with 14 bases in between. Germline assignment: CDR1 SGHRS and CDR2 YFSETQ. CDR3 length equals 15 residues. CDR3 residues: CASSPGDGNNYGYTF. The CDR3 nucleotides read TGCGCCAGCAGCCCAGGGGACGGAAATAACTATGGCTACACCTTC.

This clonotype appeared once. At one boundary the junction diverges from the germline segment, which might be a read error. The chain joins TRBV10-3 to TRBJ1-2; TRBD1 agrees at 9 bases. Germline V gene sequence: CDR1 ENHRY, CDR2 SYGVKD. This CDR3 is built from 17 residues. CDR3 DNA: TGTGCCAGCAGTGAGTCGGACAGGGGACCCCTAAACTATGGCTACACCTTC. Its protein is CASSESDRGPLNYGYTF.

In this sample, this clonotype turned up a few times. The chain carries TRBV4-1 and TRBJ2-2; D is possibly TRBD1 (6 bases). The germline CDR1 and CDR2 sequences are MGHRA and YSYEKL. V lost 5 bases, J lost 6 bases, and 19 bases lay in between. This CDR3 spans 16 amino acids. DNA of the CDR3: TGCGCCAGCAGCTACCCCGGACAGTATAAGGCCGGGGAGCTGTTTTTT. Amino acids: CASSYPGQYKAGELFF.

J is TRBJ2-7 and V is TRBV12-3 or TRBV12-4; unclear D gene. Trimming cost V 3 bases and J 5 bases, with 11 bases left between them. CDR3 size: 13 residues. Here the CDR3 reads CASSFYPKDEQYF. The DNA of the CDR3 is TGTGCCAGCAGTTTCTACCCAAAGGACGAGCAGTACTTC.

This chain uses TRBV3-1 with TRBJ2-2, with 9 bases that match TRBD1. Germline values: CDR1 LGHDT, CDR2 YNNKEL (reference sequence). The CDR3 consists of 14 residues. J gave up 4 bases and V 7 bases, and 4 bases lay outside the gene matches. DNA for the CDR3: TGTGCCAGCAAACAGGGGGCAGGCACCGGGGAGCTGTTTTTT. Translated: CASKQGAGTGELFF.

V and J are TRBV7-9 and TRBJ2-1, with D maybe TRBD2 (5 bases). The V and J ends lost 0 bases and 6 bases respectively, with 9 bases between them. The CDR3 covers 14 residues. Germline V gives CDR1 SEHNR, CDR2 FQNEAQ (reference sequence). CDR3 sequence reads: CASSLAGAPNEQFF. CDR3 sequence (DNA): TGTGCCAGCAGCTTAGCGGGAGCTCCCAATGAGCAGTTCTTC.

The chain joins TRBV4-2 to TRBJ2-1, with D uncertain. CDR1 LGHNA and CDR2 YNFKEQ come from the germline V gene. The CDR3 has 14 residues. The V end lost 0 bases, the J end lost 8 bases, and 11 bases lay between the germline ends. CDR3: CASSQEGGLDEQFF. The CDR3 DNA follows: TGTGCCAGCAGCCAAGAAGGCGGCCTTGATGAGCAGTTCTTC.

V and J are TRBV12-3 or TRBV12-4 and TRBJ1-4; D is possibly TRBD1 (5 bases). Trimming took 6 bases from V and 8 from J, leaving 16 bases between them. This CDR3 has 14 amino acids. The CDR3 DNA follows: TGTGCCAGCAGCCTCGACAGAGTGACGGAAAAACTGTTTTTT. Residues: CASSLDRVTEKLFF.

The V and J genes are TRBV6-2 or TRBV6-3 and TRBJ2-2, with D hard to call. In germline, CDR1 is MNHEY, CDR2 SVGEGT. This CDR3 spans 12 amino acids. The V and J ends lost 6 bases and 6 bases respectively, with 8 bases between them. Written as DNA, the CDR3 is TGTGCCAGCAGGACTTTTCCCGGGGAGCTGTTTTTT. Amino acids: CASRTFPGELFF.